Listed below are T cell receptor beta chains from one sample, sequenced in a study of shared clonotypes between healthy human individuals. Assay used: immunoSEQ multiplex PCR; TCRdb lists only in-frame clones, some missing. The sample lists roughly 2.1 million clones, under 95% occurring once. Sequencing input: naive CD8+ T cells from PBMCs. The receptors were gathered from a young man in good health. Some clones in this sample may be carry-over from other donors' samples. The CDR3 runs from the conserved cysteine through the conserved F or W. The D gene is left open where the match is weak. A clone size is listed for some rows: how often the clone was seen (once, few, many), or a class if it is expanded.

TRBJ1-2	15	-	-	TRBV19	CASSIVQGIAYGYTF	TGTGCCAGTAGTATTGTTCAGGGGATCGCATATGGCTACACCTTC
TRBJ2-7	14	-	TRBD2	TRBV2	CASSPSGETYEQYF	TGTGCCAGCAGTCCTAGCGGGGAGACCTACGAGCAGTACTTC
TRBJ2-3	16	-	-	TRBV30	CAWSARTVWDTDTQYF	TGTGCCTGGAGCGCCAGGACTGTGTGGGACACAGATACGCAGTATTTT
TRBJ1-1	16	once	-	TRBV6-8	CASSYRGGSGNTEAFF	TGTGCCAGCAGTTACCGGGGAGGGTCCGGGAACACTGAAGCTTTCTTT
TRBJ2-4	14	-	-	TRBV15	CATAGSAVLNIQYF	TGTGCCACCGCCGGGTCGGCTGTTCTGAACATTCAGTACTTC
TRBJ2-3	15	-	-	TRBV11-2	CASSRTGFYTDTQYF	TGTGCCAGCAGCCGCACGGGATTTTACACAGATACGCAGTATTTT
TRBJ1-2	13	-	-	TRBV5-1	CASSLDDSHGYTF	TGCGCCAGCAGCTTGGATGACTCCCATGGCTACACCTTC
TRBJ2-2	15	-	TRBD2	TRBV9	CASSVVREGTGELFF	TGTGCCAGCAGCGTAGTGCGGGAGGGGACCGGGGAGCTGTTTTTT
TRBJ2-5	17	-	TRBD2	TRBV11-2	CASTLGLAGAVGQTQYF	TGTGCCAGCACCCTGGGGTTAGCGGGCGCCGTTGGGCAGACCCAGTACTTC
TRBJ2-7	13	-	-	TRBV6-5	CASSYPDSYEQYF	TGTGCCAGCAGTTACCCAGACAGCTACGAGCAGTACTTC
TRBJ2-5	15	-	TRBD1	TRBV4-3	CASSQGTGQQETQYF	TGCGCCAGCAGCCAAGGGACAGGACAGCAAGAGACCCAGTACTTC
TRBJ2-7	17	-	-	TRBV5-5	CASSLGPTGSLSYEQYF	TGTGCCAGCAGCTTGGGCCCAACTGGGTCCCTCTCCTACGAGCAGTACTTC
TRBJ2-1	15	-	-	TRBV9	CASSVDGRGTNEQFF	TGTGCCAGCAGCGTAGACGGCAGGGGCACCAATGAGCAGTTCTTC
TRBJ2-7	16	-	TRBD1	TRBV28	CASSFIRDRGSHEQYF	TGTGCCAGCAGTTTCATTCGGGACAGGGGTTCCCACGAGCAGTACTTC
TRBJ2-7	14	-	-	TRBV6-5	CASSYSLGSYEQYF	TGTGCCAGCAGTTACTCGCTAGGCTCCTACGAGCAGTACTTC
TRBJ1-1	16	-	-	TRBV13	CASSWVSGTPYTEAFF	TGTGCCAGCAGTTGGGTTTCCGGGACGCCATACACTGAAGCTTTCTTT
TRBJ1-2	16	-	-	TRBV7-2	CASSLVGGSDNYGYTF	TGTGCCAGCAGCTTAGTAGGGGGATCCGACAACTATGGCTACACCTTC
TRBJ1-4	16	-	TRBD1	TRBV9	CASTRGMGQGREKLFF	TGTGCCAGCACGCGAGGGATGGGACAGGGACGGGAAAAACTGTTTTTT
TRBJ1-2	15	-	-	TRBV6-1	CASSEWRRGAYGYTF	TGTGCCAGCAGTGAATGGCGTCGGGGGGCCTATGGCTACACCTTC
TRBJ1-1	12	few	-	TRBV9	CASSGGTPEAFF	TGTGCCAGCAGCGGTGGTACCCCTGAAGCTTTCTTT
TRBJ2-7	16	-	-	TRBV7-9	CASSLGETPGPYEQYF	TGTGCCAGCAGCTTAGGGGAGACACCCGGTCCATACGAGCAGTACTTC
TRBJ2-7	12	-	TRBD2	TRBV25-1	CASLAGASEQYF	TGTGCCAGCCTAGCGGGAGCGTCCGAGCAGTACTTC
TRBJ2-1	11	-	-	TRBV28	CASSFVNEQFF	TGTGCCAGCAGTTTTGTTAATGAGCAGTTCTTC
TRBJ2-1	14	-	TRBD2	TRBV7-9	CASSSLAGGDEQFF	TGTGCCAGCAGCTCTCTAGCGGGAGGCGATGAGCAGTTCTTC
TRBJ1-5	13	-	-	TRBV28	CASRWTGNQPQHF	TGTGCCAGCAGGTGGACCGGCAATCAGCCCCAGCATTTT
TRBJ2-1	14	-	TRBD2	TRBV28	CASSPIAGINEQFF	TGTGCCAGCAGTCCCATAGCGGGGATCAATGAGCAGTTCTTC
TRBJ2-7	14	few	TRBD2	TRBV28	CASSPRLAGYEQYF	TGTGCCAGCAGTCCGCGACTAGCGGGTTACGAGCAGTACTTC
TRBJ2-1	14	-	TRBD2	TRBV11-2	CASGAGGPGDEQFF	TGTGCCAGCGGAGCGGGGGGTCCTGGGGATGAGCAGTTCTTC
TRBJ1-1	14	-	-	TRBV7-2	CASSLGGRGTEAFF	TGTGCCAGCAGCTTAGGAGGGAGGGGTACTGAAGCTTTCTTT
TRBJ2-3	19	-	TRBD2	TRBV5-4	CASSFPGLAGEGGTDTQYF	TGTGCCAGCAGCTTTCCGGGACTAGCGGGAGAGGGTGGCACAGATACGCAGTATTTT
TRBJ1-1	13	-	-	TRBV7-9	CASSPVFRYEAFF	TGTGCCAGCAGCCCGGTATTTCGCTACGAAGCTTTCTTT
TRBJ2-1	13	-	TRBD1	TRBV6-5	CASSADRLNEQFF	TGTGCCAGCAGTGCGGACAGGCTTAATGAGCAGTTCTTC
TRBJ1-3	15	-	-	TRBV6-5	CASSYSSGTGNTIYF	TGTGCCAGCAGTTACTCGTCAGGGACTGGAAACACCATATATTTT
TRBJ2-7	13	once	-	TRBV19	CASRGALTYEQYF	TGTGCCAGTAGAGGGGCACTCACCTACGAGCAGTACTTC
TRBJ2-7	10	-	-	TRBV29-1	CSVWGDEQYF	TGCAGCGTTTGGGGGGACGAGCAGTACTTC
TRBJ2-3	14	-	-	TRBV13	CASSLDRSTDTQYF	TGTGCCAGCAGCTTAGACCGGAGCACAGATACGCAGTATTTT
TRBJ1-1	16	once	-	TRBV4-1	CASSQDPAGIGTEAFF	TGCGCCAGCAGCCAAGATCCGGCCGGGATCGGCACTGAAGCTTTCTTT
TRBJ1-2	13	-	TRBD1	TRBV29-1	CSTRTGGLYGYTF	TGCAGCACCCGGACAGGGGGCCTCTATGGCTACACCTTC
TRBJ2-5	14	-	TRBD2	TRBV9	CASSRWTSEETQYF	TGTGCCAGCAGCCGGTGGACTAGCGAGGAGACCCAGTACTTC
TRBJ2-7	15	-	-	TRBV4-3	CASSQDMGAFYEQYF	TGCGCCAGCAGCCAAGATATGGGCGCCTTTTACGAGCAGTACTTC
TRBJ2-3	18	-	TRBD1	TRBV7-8	CASSLAYHLTGGPDTQYF	TGTGCCAGCAGCTTAGCCTATCATTTGACAGGGGGCCCAGATACGCAGTATTTT
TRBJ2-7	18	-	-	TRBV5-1	CASSLEGPFVAGLGEQYF	TGCGCCAGCAGCTTGGAAGGCCCGTTCGTCGCGGGGCTGGGCGAGCAGTACTTC
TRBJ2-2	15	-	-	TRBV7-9	CASSAGTVYTGELFF	TGTGCCAGCAGCGCGGGGACAGTTTACACCGGGGAGCTGTTTTTT